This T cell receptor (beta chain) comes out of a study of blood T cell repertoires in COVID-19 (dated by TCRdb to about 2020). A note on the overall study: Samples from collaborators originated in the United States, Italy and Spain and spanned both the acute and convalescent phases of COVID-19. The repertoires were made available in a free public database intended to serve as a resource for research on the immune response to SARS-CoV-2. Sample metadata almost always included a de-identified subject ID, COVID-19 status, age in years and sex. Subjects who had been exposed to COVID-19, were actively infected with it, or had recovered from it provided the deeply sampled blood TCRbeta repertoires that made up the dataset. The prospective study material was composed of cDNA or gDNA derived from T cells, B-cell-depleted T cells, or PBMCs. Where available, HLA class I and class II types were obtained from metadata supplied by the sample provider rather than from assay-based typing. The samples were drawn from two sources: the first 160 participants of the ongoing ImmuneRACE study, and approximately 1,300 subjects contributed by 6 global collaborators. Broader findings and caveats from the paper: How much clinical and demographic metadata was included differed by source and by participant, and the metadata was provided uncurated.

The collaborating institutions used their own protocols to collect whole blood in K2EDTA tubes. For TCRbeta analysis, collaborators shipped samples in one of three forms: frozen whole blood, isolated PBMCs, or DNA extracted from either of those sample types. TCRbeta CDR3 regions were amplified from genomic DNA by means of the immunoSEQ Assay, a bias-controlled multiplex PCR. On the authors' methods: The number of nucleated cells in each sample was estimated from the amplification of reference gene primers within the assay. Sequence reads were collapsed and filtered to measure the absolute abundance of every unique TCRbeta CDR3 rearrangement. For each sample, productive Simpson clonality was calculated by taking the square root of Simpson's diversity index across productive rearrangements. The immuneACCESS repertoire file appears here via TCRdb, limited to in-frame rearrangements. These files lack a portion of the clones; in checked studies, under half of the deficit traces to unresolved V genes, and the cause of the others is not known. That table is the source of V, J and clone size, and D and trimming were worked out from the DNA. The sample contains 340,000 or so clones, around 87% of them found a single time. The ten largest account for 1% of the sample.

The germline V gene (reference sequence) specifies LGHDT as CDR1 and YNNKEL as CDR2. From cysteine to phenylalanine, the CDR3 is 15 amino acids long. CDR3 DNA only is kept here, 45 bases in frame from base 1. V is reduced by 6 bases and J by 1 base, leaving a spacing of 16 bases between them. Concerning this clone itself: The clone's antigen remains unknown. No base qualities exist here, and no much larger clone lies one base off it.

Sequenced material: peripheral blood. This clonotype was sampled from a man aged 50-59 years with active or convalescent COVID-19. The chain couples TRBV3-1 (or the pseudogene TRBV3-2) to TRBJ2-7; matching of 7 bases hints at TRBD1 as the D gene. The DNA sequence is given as TGTGCCAGCAGTCGGGGGACAGTGGAATCCTACGAGCAGTACTTC. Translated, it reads CASSRGTVESYEQYF.